Presented here are 29 T cell receptor beta chains from one specimen sequenced in a study of blood T cell repertoires in COVID-19. Assay used: immunoSEQ multiplex PCR; TCRdb lists only in-frame clones, some missing. The profile shows roughly 360,000 clones, 87% of them singletons. Material: PBMCs or T cells enriched from blood (not recorded which). These receptors all come from a man aged 25 to 40 who had recovered from COVID-19.

The chain links TRBV10-1 to TRBJ1-1, with D uncertain. Trimming took off 0 bases at V and 4 bases at J, with 12 bases between the two ends. CDR3 length equals 15 residues. The germline gives CDR1 WNHNN, CDR2 SYGVQD (reference sequence). CDR3 sequence: CASSESTRGSTEAFF. The CDR3 DNA is TGCGCCAGCAGTGAGTCGACTCGCGGCAGCACTGAAGCTTTCTTT.

The chain employs TRBV19 and TRBJ1-5, with D possibly matching TRBD1 (5 bases). CDR3 length: 14 residues. Germline V CDR1 and CDR2: LNHDA, SQIVND (reference sequence). The ends were cut back, 0 bases at V and 11 bases at J, with 14 bases in the middle. The CDR3 nucleotides are TGTGCCAGTAGTATAGAGACGGGGGATAGGGCCCAGCATTTT. Protein sequence: CASSIETGDRAQHF.

CDR3: CAWTPPGQISPLHF. The CDR3 DNA sequence: TGTGCCTGGACCCCACCGGGACAGATTTCACCCCTCCACTTT. The chain joins TRBV30 to TRBJ1-6, with 7 bases identical to TRBD1. Germline V lookup: CDR1 GTSNPN, CDR2 SVGIG (reference sequence). V gave up 4 bases and J gave up 9 bases; unmatched junction bases: 9. The CDR3 is made up of 14 amino acids.

The chain recombines TRBV29-1 with TRBJ1-2; 10 nucleotides match TRBD1. Trimming at V came to 5 bases and at J to 12 bases, leaving 6 bases not matched to a gene. Per the germline V gene, CDR1 is SQVTM and CDR2 is ANQGSEA. The length of the CDR3 is 11 residues. The CDR3, as DNA: TGCAGCGTTAGCCGGGACAGGGGTCACACCTTC. The encoded protein is CSVSRDRGHTF.

The genes are TRBV6-2 or TRBV6-3 and TRBJ2-2, with a weak D call TRBD2 (6 bases). The CDR3 totals 14 residues. The V gene lost 5 bases and the J gene lost 1 base, with 8 bases spanning the gap. CDR1 and CDR2 (germline): MNHEY, SVGEGT. This CDR3 is CASSAGKNTGELFF. In DNA form, the CDR3 reads TGTGCCAGCAGTGCGGGAAAGAACACCGGGGAGCTGTTTTTT.

Points on this clone: Other DNA sequences in this specimen translate into the identical CDR3. V is TRBV6-5 and J is TRBJ2-7, with D tentatively TRBD2 (6 bases). The CDR3 is 14 amino acids. CDR1 MNHEY and CDR2 SVGAGI come from the germline V gene. The V gene lost 6 bases and the J gene lost 2 bases, with 14 bases spanning the gap. The CDR3 region has the DNA TGTGCCAGCAGCTTGGGACTGGCGGCCTACGAGCAGTACTTC. Protein product: CASSLGLAAYEQYF.

The genes are TRBV10-3 and TRBJ2-5; 15 bases are a match to TRBD2. Germline V gives CDR1 ENHRY, CDR2 SYGVKD. Losses at the gene ends were 3 bases for V and 4 bases for J; bases not matched to a gene: 9. The CDR3 runs to 18 residues. The CDR3 protein is CAISEREPGLAGGETQYF. CDR3 nucleotides: TGTGCCATCAGTGAAAGGGAACCGGGACTAGCGGGGGGAGAGACCCAGTACTTC.

The chain couples TRBV7-8 to TRBJ2-5; 15 positions match TRBD2. The ends lost 4 bases at V and 5 bases at J; junction bases unmatched: 11. CDR3 length: 18 amino acids. CDR1 and CDR2 (germline): SGHVS, FQNEAQ. The CDR3 bases are TGTGCCAGCAGCTCCCCCGGACTAGCGGGGGGGCCATGGGAGACCCAGTACTTC. It translates to CASSSPGLAGGPWETQYF.

This clone was seen more than once but under ten times. J is TRBJ1-5 and V is TRBV27, with TRBD1 as a possible D gene (5 bases). The CDR3 loop spans 13 amino acids. Germline-derived CDR1 and CDR2 are MNHEY and SMNVEV (reference sequence). Trimming stripped 6 bases from V and 4 bases from J, with 10 bases between. This CDR3 is CASRGVGNQPQHF. CDR3 coding DNA: TGTGCCAGCAGAGGGGTAGGTAATCAGCCCCAGCATTTT.

V is TRBV9 and J is TRBJ1-2; TRBD1 matches at 7 bases. The CDR3 is 15 residues long. Germline V gives CDR1 SGDLS, CDR2 YYNGEE. V trimming: 4 bases; J trimming: 8 bases; junction bases outside the gene matches: 14. The chain's CDR3 is CASSPLIKDRDGYTF. In DNA form, the CDR3 reads TGTGCCAGCAGCCCACTCATTAAAGACAGGGACGGCTACACCTTC. The complete variable domain, with remaining parts taken from reference TRBV9 and TRBJ1-2, reads DSGVTQTPKHLITATGQRVTLRCSPRSGDLSVYWYQQSLDQGLQFLIQYYNGEERAKGNILERFSAQQFPDLHSELNLSSLELGDSALYFCASSPLIKDRDGYTFGSGTRLTVV.

The rearrangement links TRBV5-6 to TRBJ1-1; no clear D gene. The V gene's germline CDR1 is SGHDT and CDR2 YYEEEE. The V end was cut by 4 bases, the J end by 2 bases, with 12 bases between. The CDR3 has 14 amino acids. The CDR3 spells CASSPETRNTEAFF. In nucleotides, the CDR3 is TGTGCCAGCAGCCCAGAAACAAGAAACACTGAAGCTTTCTTT.

The chain uses TRBV7-9 and TRBJ1-4, with D tentatively TRBD1 (5 bases). Trimming took 2 bases from V and 3 from J, leaving 10 bases between them. Germline-derived CDR1 and CDR2 are SEHNR and FQNEAQ (reference sequence). The CDR3 sequence is 15 residues long. As DNA, the CDR3 is TGTGCCAGCAGCTTAATCGGGGGTTCTAATGAAAAACTGTTTTTT. As protein: CASSLIGGSNEKLFF. The full variable domain, with the rest looked up from reference TRBV7-9 and TRBJ1-4, is DTGVSQNPRHKITKRGQNVTFRCDPISEHNRLYWYRQTLGQGPEFLTYFQNEAQLEKSRLLSDRFSAERPKGSFSTLEIQRTEQGDSAMYLCASSLIGGSNEKLFFGSGTQLSVL.

This clone was seen more than once but under ten times. The chain recombines TRBV14 with TRBJ1-2, with 7 bases aligning to TRBD1. The V gene's germline CDR1 is SGHDN and CDR2 FVKESK. V lost 3 bases to trimming and J lost 0 bases; unmatched junction nucleotides: 4. CDR3 length equals 15 residues. The CDR3 nucleotides are TGTGCCAGCAGCCAGCTACAGGGGACTAACTATGGCTACACCTTC. It codes for CASSQLQGTNYGYTF.

The CDR3 is CASISGRGYGYTF. The CDR3 region has the DNA TGTGCCAGCATTTCGGGTAGGGGCTATGGCTACACCTTC. V gene TRBV12-3 or TRBV12-4 combines with J gene TRBJ1-2; TRBD1 might be the D (5 bases). The CDR3 has 13 amino acids. Deletions cut 7 bases from V and 4 bases from J, with 13 bases between.

The chain has TRBV10-1 and TRBJ1-4, with 7 nucleotides matching TRBD1. V lost 4 bases to trimming and J lost 7 bases; unmatched junction nucleotides: 0. The CDR3 sequence is 12 residues long. Germline V lookup: CDR1 WNHNN, CDR2 SYGVQD (reference sequence). The CDR3 sequence: CASSAGGEKLFF. As DNA, the CDR3 is TGCGCCAGCAGTGCAGGGGGTGAAAAACTGTTTTTT.

In this sample, this clone turned up once. The V and J genes are TRBV2 and TRBJ1-1, with D hard to call. The germline V gene encodes CDR1 SNHLY and CDR2 FYNNEI. Between the trimmed V and J ends, which lost 6 bases and 5 bases, there was a span of 13 bases. This CDR3 spans 13 amino acids. The CDR3 loop reads CASREEVGTEAFF. The CDR3 nucleotides are TGTGCCAGCAGAGAGGAGGTGGGGACTGAAGCTTTCTTT.

The rearrangement uses TRBV19 and TRBJ2-7, with TRBD1 identical over 8 bases. The CDR3 runs to 14 residues. The germline V gene has CDR1 LNHDA and CDR2 SQIVND (reference sequence). The V gene end was trimmed by 5 bases and the J gene end by 3 bases; junction bases not matched to a gene: 6. The CDR3 loop reads CASSSGTGRYEQYF. DNA of the CDR3: TGTGCCAGTAGTTCCGGGACAGGACGCTACGAGCAGTACTTC.

This clone was counted once. This chain connects TRBV28 to TRBJ2-1; 8 bases map to TRBD2. Germline loops: CDR1 MDHEN, CDR2 SYDVKM. The CDR3 is 16 residues long. The trim removed 5 bases at V and 5 bases at J, leaving 11 bases unmatched. CDR3 sequence: CASSPPGGGSDNEQFF. The CDR3 DNA sequence: TGTGCCAGCAGTCCGCCTGGCGGGGGGTCGGACAATGAGCAGTTCTTC.

V gene TRBV5-6 combines with J gene TRBJ2-2, with D perhaps TRBD1 (5 bases). V was cut by 0 bases and J by 1 base, with 7 bases left in between. This CDR3 region has 15 residues. Looked up from germline, CDR1 is SGHDT and CDR2 is YYEEEE. Written as DNA, the CDR3 is TGTGCCAGCAGCTTGGGACAGAGGAACACCGGGGAGCTGTTTTTT. Encoded protein: CASSLGQRNTGELFF.

The chain employs TRBV30 and TRBJ2-1; 10 bases match TRBD1. Trimming cost V 5 bases and J 7 bases; bases outside gene matches: 2. The CDR3 covers 12 residues. CDR1 and CDR2 from the germline V gene are GTSNPN and SVGIG (reference sequence). The CDR3 DNA reads TGTGCCTGGGGACAGGGGGTAAATGAGCAGTTCTTC. Encoded protein: CAWGQGVNEQFF.

For this clone: One end of the junction is discordant with germline, which a read error may explain. This chain joins TRBV12-3 or TRBV12-4 and TRBJ1-1; 9 nucleotides line up with TRBD1. This CDR3 has 12 amino acids. The CDR3 DNA follows: TGTGCCAGCAGCCATACCGGGACAGGGTCACTCTTT. Amino acid sequence: CASSHTGTGSLF.

V gene TRBV19 combines with J gene TRBJ1-1, with 8 positions matching TRBD1. This CDR3 is 14 amino acids long. V trimming: 5 bases; J trimming: 3 bases; junction bases outside the gene matches: 5. The germline V gene encodes CDR1 LNHDA and CDR2 SQIVND (reference sequence). CDR3 residues: CASSRDRGDTEAFF. The CDR3 DNA follows: TGTGCCAGTAGTCGAGACAGGGGAGACACTGAAGCTTTCTTT. Looking up the rest from reference TRBV19 and TRBJ1-1 gives the full variable domain: DGGITQSPKYLFRKEGQNVTLSCEQNLNHDAMYWYRQDPGQGLRLIYYSQIVNDFQKGDIAEGYSVSREKKESFPLTVTSAQKNPTAFYLCASSRDRGDTEAFFGQGTRLTVV.

Concerning this clone itself: This CDR3 is also generated by other DNA sequences in the sample. The chain couples TRBV5-6 to TRBJ1-4; a weak D match, TRBD1 (6 bases). V was shortened by 5 bases and J by 3 bases, with 11 bases between the two germline ends. The CDR3 is 14 residues long. Germline V gene lookup returns CDR1 SGHDT and CDR2 YYEEEE. The CDR3 region has the DNA TGTGCCAGCAGTTCACAGGGACCTAATGAAAAACTGTTTTTT. Translating gives CASSSQGPNEKLFF.

This chain links TRBV7-9 with TRBJ1-1; tentatively, D is TRBD1 (5 bases). The CDR3 has 13 amino acids. Germline CDR1 SEHNR, CDR2 FQNEAQ (reference sequence). The ends were cut back, 0 bases at V and 10 bases at J, with 12 bases in the middle. In nucleotides, the CDR3 is TGTGCCAGCAGCTTAGCGAGGACACCAACAGCTTTCTTT. It codes for CASSLARTPTAFF.

A note on this clone: Within the sample, other DNA sequences also encode this same CDR3. The rearrangement links TRBV5-1 to TRBJ2-3; 11 bases agree with TRBD2. V lost 4 bases to trimming and J lost 0 bases; unmatched junction nucleotides: 4. Germline V gene sequence: CDR1 SGHRS, CDR2 YFSETQ. The CDR3 contains 16 residues. The CDR3 region is CASSPRTSGSTDTQYF. CDR3 DNA sequence: TGCGCCAGCAGCCCCCGGACTAGCGGGAGCACAGATACGCAGTATTTT.

The chain uses TRBV11-2 and TRBJ2-7; 8 bases agree with TRBD1. CDR1 and CDR2 from the germline V gene are SGHAT and FQNNGV. Trimming at V came to 3 bases and at J to 5 bases, leaving 9 bases not matched to a gene. The CDR3 loop spans 15 amino acids. This CDR3 is CASSFWGQATHEQYF. Written as DNA, the CDR3 is TGTGCCAGCAGCTTCTGGGGACAGGCAACTCACGAGCAGTACTTC.

This clone was recorded only once. The chain recombines TRBV9 with TRBJ2-5, with TRBD2 matching 9 bases. This CDR3 contains 16 residues. The V segment lost 5 bases and the J segment 2 bases; nucleotides outside the gene matches: 10. Looked up from germline, CDR1 is SGDLS and CDR2 is YYNGEE. The CDR3 loop reads CASSAGGAGGQETQYF. The DNA of the CDR3 is TGTGCCAGCAGTGCTGGGGGCGCGGGAGGGCAAGAGACCCAGTACTTC.

J is TRBJ1-3 and V is TRBV2; D might be TRBD1 (5 bases). Germline assignment: CDR1 SNHLY and CDR2 FYNNEI. The CDR3 spans 14 residues. Trimming stripped 3 bases from V and 2 bases from J, with 8 bases between. The CDR3 DNA is TGTGCCAGCAGTGACGGGGGTGCTGGAAACACCATATATTTT. This encodes CASSDGGAGNTIYF.

This clone has a single count. The V gene is TRBV7-9, the J gene TRBJ1-6; 10 bases match TRBD1. Germline-derived CDR1 and CDR2 are SEHNR and FQNEAQ (reference sequence). Germline trimming cut 5 bases from V and 8 bases from J; bases unmatched to any gene: 3. This CDR3 is 14 amino acids long. The chain's CDR3 is CASSLGQGYSPLHF. The CDR3 nucleotides read TGTGCCAGCAGCCTGGGACAGGGGTATTCACCCCTCCACTTT. The full variable domain, its missing parts supplied by reference TRBV7-9 and TRBJ1-6, is DTGVSQNPRHKITKRGQNVTFRCDPISEHNRLYWYRQTLGQGPEFLTYFQNEAQLEKSRLLSDRFSAERPKGSFSTLEIQRTEQGDSAMYLCASSLGQGYSPLHFGNGTRLTVT.